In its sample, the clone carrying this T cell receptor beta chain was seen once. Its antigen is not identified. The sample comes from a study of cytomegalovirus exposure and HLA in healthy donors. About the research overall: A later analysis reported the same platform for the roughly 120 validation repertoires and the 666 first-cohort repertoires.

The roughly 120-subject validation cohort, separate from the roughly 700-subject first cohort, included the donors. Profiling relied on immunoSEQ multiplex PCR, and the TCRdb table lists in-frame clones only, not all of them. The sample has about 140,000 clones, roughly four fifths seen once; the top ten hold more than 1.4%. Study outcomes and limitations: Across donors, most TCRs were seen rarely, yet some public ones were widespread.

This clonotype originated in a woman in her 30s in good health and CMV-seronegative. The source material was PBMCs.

CDR3 sequence reads: CASSQGTDTQYF. In DNA form, the CDR3 reads TGTGCCAGCAGCCAGGGCACAGATACGCAGTATTTT. J is TRBJ2-3 and V is TRBV2, with unresolved D. V dropped 6 bases and J dropped 1 base, with 5 bases sitting between them. Germline CDR1 is SNHLY and CDR2 is FYNNEI. CDR3 length equals 12 residues. Complete variable domain (other parts from reference TRBV2 and TRBJ2-3): EPEVTQTPSHQVTQMGQEVILRCVPISNHLYFYWYRQILGQKVEFLVSFYNNEISEKSEIFDDQFSVERPDGSNFTLKIRSTKLEDSAMYFCASSQGTDTQYFGPGTRLTVL.